This T cell receptor beta chain emerged from a study of cytomegalovirus exposure and HLA in healthy donors. With 2 bases clipped from V and 1 base from J, the junction kept 2 bases outside the gene matches. This CDR3 has 15 amino acids. Germline lookup yields CDR1 MNHEY and CDR2 SVGAGI. The PCR made use of 60 Vbeta and 13 Jbeta primers. Measured with immunoSEQ multiplex PCR; TCRdb has only the in-frame clones, and not every one. Found here are about 130,000 clones, over 70% of them singletons; the top ten hold 3% to 4%. Study-wide results and caveats: While the bulk of TCR sequences proved rare, some public TCRs turned up in many donors. Later analysis suggested most CMV-associated TCR beta chains were HLA-restricted.

In the case of this clone: Its target is not known.

This chain uses TRBV6-5 with TRBJ2-3; 8 nucleotides agree with TRBD2. The source of this sequence is a woman aged 40 to 49 in good health and CMV-seronegative. Sequenced sample: PBMCs. CDR3 sequence reads: CASSYGRGGTDTQYF. For the CDR3, the DNA is TGTGCCAGCAGTTACGGGCGGGGGGGCACAGATACGCAGTATTTT.